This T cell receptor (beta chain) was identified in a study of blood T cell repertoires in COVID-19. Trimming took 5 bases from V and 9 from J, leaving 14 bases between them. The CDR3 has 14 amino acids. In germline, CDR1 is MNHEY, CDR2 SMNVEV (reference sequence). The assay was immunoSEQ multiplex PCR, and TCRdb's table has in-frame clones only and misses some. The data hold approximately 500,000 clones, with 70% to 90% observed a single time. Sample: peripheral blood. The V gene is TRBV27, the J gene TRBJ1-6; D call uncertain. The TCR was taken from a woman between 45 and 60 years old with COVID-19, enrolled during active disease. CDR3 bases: TGTGCCAGCAGTGCGAGAGGGTATCGTTCACCCCTCCACTTT. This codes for CASSARGYRSPLHF.